The 30 T cell receptor beta chains in this list originate from one sample, sequenced in a study of blood T cell repertoires in COVID-19. Method: immunoSEQ multiplex PCR; TCRdb's copy keeps in-frame clones and lacks some. The sample has hundreds of thousands of clones, 87% seen once. Specimen: PBMCs or T cells enriched from blood (not recorded which). The receptors shown here come from a woman between 25 and 40 years old with acute COVID-19.

The V gene is TRBV9, the J gene TRBJ1-6; 7 bases are a match to TRBD1. The CDR3 is made up of 14 amino acids. The trim removed 7 bases at V and 10 bases at J, leaving 11 bases unmatched. Germline V CDR1 and CDR2: SGDLS, YYNGEE. The CDR3 loop reads CASGWGTDQSPLHF. The DNA of the CDR3 is TGTGCCAGCGGATGGGGGACAGATCAGTCACCCCTCCACTTT.

Note on this clone: Other nucleotide sequences in the sample specify the same CDR3. The genes are TRBV7-2 and TRBJ1-3; D gene uncertain. Per germline, CDR1 SGHTA and CDR2 FQGNSA. The CDR3 has 13 amino acids. Trimming took off 1 base at V and 4 bases at J, with 5 bases between the two ends. CDR3 DNA: TGTGCCAGCAGCTTAGGAGGGGGAAACACCATATATTTT. Translated, it gives CASSLGGGNTIYF.

This chain links TRBV25-1 with TRBJ2-7, with a possible D match to TRBD1 (5 bases). This CDR3 has 14 residues. The V gene's germline CDR1 is MGHDK and CDR2 SYGVNS. V was pared by 1 base and J by 2 bases, with 9 bases between. CDR3: CASSESGIPYEQYF. The CDR3 DNA reads TGTGCCAGCAGTGAATCAGGGATCCCCTACGAGCAGTACTTC.

This chain links TRBV7-2 with TRBJ1-5; TRBD1 agrees at 7 bases. CDR1 and CDR2 from the germline V gene are SGHTA and FQGNSA. This CDR3 is 15 amino acids long. Losses at the gene ends were 5 bases for V and 5 bases for J; bases not matched to a gene: 9. The CDR3 sequence is CASSLTRDRYQPQHF. CDR3 coding DNA: TGTGCCAGCAGCCTGACCCGGGACAGATATCAGCCCCAGCATTTT.

This clone was detected a few times. This rearrangement joins TRBV19 to TRBJ2-2; D gene ambiguous. Trimming pared 3 bases from V and 7 bases from J, leaving 12 bases between. Germline CDR1 is LNHDA and CDR2 is SQIVND (reference sequence). The CDR3 extends over 14 amino acids. The CDR3 sequence: CASSIVGGIGELFF. CDR3 nucleotide sequence: TGTGCCAGTAGTATCGTAGGCGGTATCGGGGAGCTGTTTTTT.

V gene TRBV9 combines with J gene TRBJ1-1; 9 positions match TRBD1. Germline assignment: CDR1 SGDLS and CDR2 YYNGEE. V gave up 0 bases and J gave up 5 bases; unmatched junction bases: 8. The CDR3 is made up of 16 amino acids. CDR3: CASSVEPGTGRTEAFF. CDR3 nucleotides: TGTGCCAGCAGCGTAGAACCCGGGACAGGGAGGACTGAAGCTTTCTTT. The variable domain in full, with the rest retrieved from reference TRBV9 and TRBJ1-1, is DSGVTQTPKHLITATGQRVTLRCSPRSGDLSVYWYQQSLDQGLQFLIQYYNGEERAKGNILERFSAQQFPDLHSELNLSSLELGDSALYFCASSVEPGTGRTEAFFGQGTRLTVV.

The genes are TRBV5-6 and TRBJ2-7; weak D call: TRBD1 (7 bases). Trimming pared 3 bases from V and 3 bases from J, leaving 28 bases between. Germline V gene data show CDR1 as SGHDT and CDR2 as YYEEEE. This CDR3 is 19 amino acids long. In nucleotides, the CDR3 is TGTGCCAGCAGCTGGGGAGGCTCGGACAGGAAGATAACTTACTACGAGCAGTACTTC. It specifies CASSWGGSDRKITYYEQYF.

The CDR3 DNA follows: TGTGCCAGCAGCCATTCCGCGACTAGCTCCTATAATTCACCCCTCCACTTT. This codes for CASSHSATSSYNSPLHF. This rearrangement joins TRBV7-8 to TRBJ1-6; no reliable D call. The V end lost 5 bases, the J end lost 0 bases, and 14 bases lay between the germline ends. The CDR3 totals 17 residues. Germline assignment: CDR1 SGHVS and CDR2 FQNEAQ.

The rearrangement joins TRBV11-2 to TRBJ1-6; D remains ambiguous. The CDR3 has 13 amino acids. With 4 bases removed from V and 9 bases from J, the gap between germline ends came to 10 bases. CDR1 and CDR2 from the germline V gene are SGHAT and FQNNGV. The CDR3 loop is CASSSALGSPLHF. The CDR3, as DNA: TGTGCCAGCAGCTCCGCGCTAGGTTCACCCCTCCACTTT.

The rearrangement uses TRBV30 and TRBJ1-6; D call uncertain. This CDR3 comprises 15 residues. Trimming took off 3 bases at V and 2 bases at J, with 11 bases between the two ends. CDR1 is GTSNPN and CDR2 is SVGIG in the germline V gene (reference sequence). CDR3 sequence reads: CAWSLRGAYNSPLHF. The CDR3 region has the DNA TGTGCCTGGAGCTTAAGAGGTGCCTATAATTCACCCCTCCACTTT.

V is TRBV7-2 and J is TRBJ1-5; D gene uncertain. V gave up 1 base and J gave up 0 bases, with 7 bases separating them. This CDR3 has 15 amino acids. CDR1 and CDR2 from the germline V gene are SGHTA and FQGNSA. The CDR3 sequence is CASSLVLSSNQPQHF. CDR3 sequence (DNA): TGTGCCAGCAGCTTAGTACTCTCTAGCAATCAGCCCCAGCATTTT.

This sequence joins TRBV3-1 (or the pseudogene TRBV3-2) and TRBJ2-6, with TRBD1 identical over 7 bases. Germline V gives CDR1 LGHDT, CDR2 YNNKEL (reference sequence). V lost 4 bases and J lost 0; bases outside the gene matches: 0. CDR3 length: 15 amino acids. CDR3 protein: CASSRDSSGANVLTF. The CDR3 coding sequence is TGTGCCAGCAGCCGGGACAGCTCTGGGGCCAACGTCCTGACTTTC.

The V gene is TRBV6-5, the J gene TRBJ2-3; 7 bases fit TRBD1. The germline V gene has CDR1 MNHEY and CDR2 SVGAGI. Trimming removed 6 bases from V and 2 bases from J; junction bases left unmatched: 8. The CDR3 totals 15 residues. DNA of the CDR3: TGTGCCAGCAGCGGACAGGTGATCTTCACAGATACGCAGTATTTT. Translating gives CASSGQVIFTDTQYF.

In this sample, this clone turned up once. This chain connects TRBV13 to TRBJ2-3; maybe TRBD1 (5 bases). The CDR3 has 14 residues. The V end was cut by 1 base, the J end by 5 bases, with 10 bases between. Looked up from germline, CDR1 is PRHDT and CDR2 is FYEKMQ (reference sequence). CDR3 bases: TGTGCCAGCAGCTTAGAACGGACAAGAGATACGCAGTATTTT. Translation: CASSLERTRDTQYF.

The rearrangement uses TRBV10-3 and TRBJ1-4, with TRBD1 matching 7 bases. Per the germline V gene, CDR1 is ENHRY and CDR2 is SYGVKD. Germline trimming cut 5 bases from V and 7 bases from J; bases unmatched to any gene: 16. This CDR3 is built from 17 residues. The chain's CDR3 is CAISPELGTASSEKLFF. The CDR3, as DNA: TGTGCCATCAGTCCTGAACTCGGGACAGCTTCGAGTGAAAAACTGTTTTTT.

A word on this clone: Other DNA sequences in this sample translate to the same CDR3. The chain recombines TRBV19 with TRBJ1-1; TRBD1 matches 9 bases. The J segment lost 4 bases and the V segment lost 4 bases, leaving 4 bases of the junction unmatched. This CDR3 has 14 residues. Germline V lookup: CDR1 LNHDA, CDR2 SQIVND (reference sequence). CDR3 sequence: CASSTGQGSTEAFF. CDR3 nucleotides: TGTGCCAGTAGTACAGGACAGGGGTCCACTGAAGCTTTCTTT.

This sequence joins TRBV30 and TRBJ2-1, with TRBD2 matching 11 bases. This CDR3 is built from 15 residues. V dropped 0 bases and J dropped 6; count of bases not matched to a gene: 4. CDR1 is GTSNPN and CDR2 is SVGIG in the germline V gene (reference sequence). In DNA, the CDR3 is TGTGCCTGGAGTGTACGACTAGCGGGGTTCAATGAGCAGTTCTTC. Translating it yields CAWSVRLAGFNEQFF. Combining the CDR3 with reference TRBV30 and TRBJ2-1 gives the whole variable domain SQTIHQWPATLVQPVGSPLSLECTVEGTSNPNLYWYRQAAGRGLQLLFYSVGIGQISSEVPQNLSASRPQDRQFILSSKKLLLSDSGFYLCAWSVRLAGFNEQFFGPGTRLTVL.

The chain recombines TRBV9 with TRBJ2-7, with 10 bases fitting TRBD2. The V and J ends lost 5 bases and 2 bases, in that order; junction bases with no gene match: 10. CDR3 size: 16 residues. Germline CDR1 reads SGDLS; CDR2 reads YYNGEE. CDR3 sequence: CASSQAGGQSPYEQYF. The DNA of the CDR3 is TGTGCCAGCAGTCAAGCGGGGGGGCAGTCCCCCTACGAGCAGTACTTC.

V gene TRBV29-1 combines with J gene TRBJ1-5, with a possible D match to TRBD1 (5 bases). Trimming took off 4 bases at V and 0 bases at J, with 10 bases between the two ends. CDR1 is SQVTM and CDR2 is ANQGSEA in the germline V gene. This CDR3 spans 14 amino acids. CDR3 coding DNA: TGCAGCGTTGTGGGGCACGGTAGCAATCAGCCCCAGCATTTT. This codes for CSVVGHGSNQPQHF.

CDR3 protein: CASSLVTSGGHNEQFF. CDR3 sequence (DNA): TGTGCCAGCAGTCTCGTTACTAGCGGGGGCCACAATGAGCAGTTCTTC. This chain connects TRBV27 to TRBJ2-1; 11 nucleotides match TRBD2. The germline V gene encodes CDR1 MNHEY and CDR2 SMNVEV (reference sequence). The CDR3 has 16 residues. V lost 5 bases and J lost 5; bases outside the gene matches: 8.

This clone was seen a single time. The same CDR3 arises from other DNA sequences in this sample as well. V usage is TRBV7-9 and J usage is TRBJ1-4; a weak D match, TRBD1 (6 bases). CDR1 and CDR2 from the germline V gene are SEHNR and FQNEAQ (reference sequence). Trimming cost V 5 bases and J 0 bases, with 7 bases left between them. This CDR3 region has 14 residues. This CDR3 is CASSPGATNEKLFF. The CDR3 DNA sequence: TGTGCCAGCAGCCCAGGGGCAACTAATGAAAAACTGTTTTTT.

The V and J genes are TRBV4-1 and TRBJ1-5; TRBD1 matches at 7 bases. Per the germline V gene, CDR1 is MGHRA and CDR2 is YSYEKL. After removal of 3 bases from V and 1 base from J, the junction contained 0 bases not matched to a gene. The CDR3 runs to 14 residues. The CDR3 DNA is TGCGCCAGCAGCCAGGGACAGAGCAATCAGCCCCAGCATTTT. This encodes CASSQGQSNQPQHF.

This clone showed up just once. The gene calls are TRBV5-1 and TRBJ1-3; the D gene is possibly TRBD1 (6 bases). This CDR3 comprises 15 residues. The V end lost 0 bases, the J end lost 2 bases, and 9 bases lay between the germline ends. From germline, CDR1 is SGHRS and CDR2 YFSETQ. Here the CDR3 reads CASSLGTDAGNTIYF. DNA of the CDR3: TGCGCCAGCAGCTTGGGGACAGACGCTGGAAACACCATATATTTT. The full variable domain, in which reference TRBV5-1 and TRBJ1-3 provide the parts outside the CDR3, is KAGVTQTPRYLIKTRGQQVTLSCSPISGHRSVSWYQQTPGQGLQFLFEYFSETQRNKGNFPGRFSGRQFSNSRSEMNVSTLELGDSALYLCASSLGTDAGNTIYFGEGSWLTVV.

The CDR3, as DNA: TGTGCCAGCAGAAGAGGGGACAGGGGGCGCAGGGCTGAAGCTTTCTTT. As protein: CASRRGDRGRRAEAFF. The J gene is TRBJ1-1, the V gene TRBV28, with 12 bases matching TRBD1. Germline assignment: CDR1 MDHEN and CDR2 SYDVKM. The J segment lost 6 bases and the V segment lost 6 bases, leaving 11 bases of the junction unmatched. The CDR3 is made up of 16 amino acids. Based on the CDR3 plus reference TRBV28 and TRBJ1-1, the full variable domain is DVKVTQSSRYLVKRTGEKVFLECVQDMDHENMFWYRQDPGLGLRLIYFSYDVKMKEKGDIPEGYSVSREKKERFSLILESASTNQTSMYLCASRRGDRGRRAEAFFGQGTRLTVV.

V and J are TRBV2 and TRBJ2-7, with 10 bases lining up with TRBD2. In germline, CDR1 is SNHLY, CDR2 FYNNEI. The ends lost 4 bases at V and 2 bases at J; junction bases unmatched: 5. This CDR3 has 15 residues. CDR3 DNA: TGTGCCAGCAGTGCTAGCCTAGCGGGGGCCTACGAGCAGTACTTC. This sequence encodes CASSASLAGAYEQYF.

CDR3 in DNA: TGTGCCAGCAGTACAGACCACAGGGGTGGGGGCTACACCTTC. Its translation is CASSTDHRGGGYTF. This chain connects TRBV6-5 to TRBJ1-2; 7 bases align to TRBD1. The CDR3 contains 14 residues. The ends lost 5 bases at V and 8 bases at J; junction bases unmatched: 11. CDR1 is MNHEY, CDR2 SVGAGI, per germline.

This clone has a handful of counts. The chain joins TRBV6-5 to TRBJ1-1; 8 bases are shared with TRBD1. V was clipped by 7 bases and J by 6 bases; unmatched bases: 10. This CDR3 is built from 14 residues. In germline, CDR1 is MNHEY, CDR2 SVGAGI. The CDR3 protein is CASIVRQGISEAFF. The CDR3 DNA sequence: TGTGCCAGCATTGTTAGACAGGGGATATCTGAAGCTTTCTTT.

The chain links TRBV4-3 to TRBJ2-7; D gene ambiguous. Per the germline V gene, CDR1 is LGHNA and CDR2 is YSLEER. Trimming left V 4 bases short and J 6 bases short, with 13 bases between. The CDR3 totals 13 residues. CDR3 in amino acids: CASSPEDHLEQYF. Written as DNA, the CDR3 is TGCGCCAGCAGCCCCGAGGATCACCTCGAGCAGTACTTC.

This clone was recorded only once. The gene calls are TRBV19 and TRBJ1-2; D ambiguous. Trimming took off 2 bases at V and 3 bases at J, with 7 bases between the two ends. Germline assignment: CDR1 LNHDA and CDR2 SQIVND (reference sequence). The CDR3 is 13 amino acids. DNA for the CDR3: TGTGCCAGTAGTATACGTGGAGACTATGGCTACACCTTC. This codes for CASSIRGDYGYTF. The whole variable domain, filled in from reference TRBV19 and TRBJ1-2, reads DGGITQSPKYLFRKEGQNVTLSCEQNLNHDAMYWYRQDPGQGLRLIYYSQIVNDFQKGDIAEGYSVSREKKESFPLTVTSAQKNPTAFYLCASSIRGDYGYTFGSGTRLTVV.

This chain connects TRBV7-9 to TRBJ2-2, with a possible D match to TRBD2 (5 bases). Looked up from germline, CDR1 is SEHNR and CDR2 is FQNEAQ (reference sequence). The CDR3 sequence is 15 residues long. V shed 8 bases and J shed 5 bases, with 18 bases lying between them. CDR3 in amino acids: CASSSRLAVTGELFF. The DNA for the CDR3 is TGTGCCAGCTCCTCAAGGCTAGCTGTGACCGGGGAGCTGTTTTTT.